This T cell receptor (beta chain) comes out of a study of shared clonotypes between healthy human individuals. From germline, CDR1 is LGHNA and CDR2 YNFKEQ. The CDR3 has 15 residues. V shed 3 bases and J shed 4 bases, with 15 bases lying between them. This table comes from immunoSEQ multiplex PCR, and its TCRdb copy is limited to in-frame clones, with some not included. The table lists about 680,000 clones, approximately 79% of them singletons. Notes on this clone: Other DNA sequences within the sample encode an identical CDR3.

The specimen sequenced was memory CD4+ T cells sorted from blood. Described subset: CD45RA-negative fraction. This sequence originates from a woman in her twenties or thirties in good health. The chain carries TRBV4-2 and TRBJ1-2, with a possible D match to TRBD1 (6 bases). As DNA, the CDR3 is TGTGCCAGCAGCCAGCCGGGACAAAGGATCTATGGCTACACCTTC. This translates into CASSQPGQRIYGYTF.